This T cell receptor (beta chain) stems from a study of regulatory T cells in long-lasting Graves disease. The CDR3 has 16 amino acids. Looked up from germline, CDR1 is SEHNR and CDR2 is FQNEAQ (reference sequence). The V end was cut by 7 bases, the J end by 0 bases, with 18 bases between. According to the study, TCR beta libraries were built with iRepertoire HTBI primers and CDR3-region Arm-PCR. TCRdb ran MiXCR on the multiplex PCR reads and lists one entry per CDR3 protein. Of roughly 400,000 distinct CDR3 sequences listed, around 16% are singletons. The time point denotes: newly diagnosed GD, antithyroid drugs for less than 3 months. Construction of the TCR library relied on RNA isolated from PBMCs. This sample also appeared in a second study, on T cells in Graves' hyperthyroidism and ophthalmopathy. This second report adds: The TCR CDR3 first-round RT-PCR relied on the HTBI primer set. In simple terms, a model built on 13 V-J features told ophthalmopathy apart from stable hyperthyroidism.

The chain is built from TRBV7-9 and TRBJ1-2; tentatively, D is TRBD1 (6 bases). Sequenced material: peripheral blood mononuclear cells (PBMCs), taken at new diagnosis, from a patient treated with antithyroid drugs. This receptor was obtained from a woman between 35 and 50 years old with Graves disease. CDR3 bases: TGTGCCAGCAAGGGGGGGACATACTCCTCTAACTATGGCTACACCTTC. Translated: CASKGGTYSSNYGYTF.